What follows are 32 T cell receptor beta chains derived from one specimen sequenced in a study of long-term antiretroviral therapy in people with HIV. At survey level, the immunoSEQ assay was run in its v3.0 version. The repertoire was sequenced with immunoSEQ multiplex PCR; TCRdb's copy has only in-frame clones and lacks some. The data contain some 25,000 clones, roughly 83% of them singletons. Sequenced here: unsorted PBMCs, sampled roughly 4.1 years after starting antiretroviral therapy. These receptors originate from a man aged 30 to 45 with HIV.

The chain recombines TRBV19 with TRBJ2-3; TRBD1 might be the D (6 bases). The V end was cut by 9 bases, the J end by 9 bases, with 13 bases between. This CDR3 has 11 amino acids. Germline CDR1 reads LNHDA; CDR2 reads SQIVND (reference sequence). The CDR3 region has the DNA TGTGCCAGCCTGACAGGTCGGACGCAGTATTTT. Translated: CASLTGRTQYF.

Regarding this clone: Other nucleotide sequences in the sample specify the same CDR3. V usage is TRBV7-9 and J usage is TRBJ1-1, with D uncertain. There are 12 residues in the CDR3. Trimming pared 6 bases from V and 3 bases from J, leaving 8 bases between. Germline CDR1 and CDR2: SEHNR and FQNEAQ (reference sequence). The CDR3 coding sequence is TGTGCCAGCAGTCCGGAAGACACTGAAGCTTTCTTT. Its protein product is CASSPEDTEAFF.

The chain couples TRBV29-1 to TRBJ2-3; 9 bases are shared with TRBD2. Losses at the gene ends were 3 bases for V and 4 bases for J; bases not matched to a gene: 5. Germline V CDR1 and CDR2: SQVTM, ANQGSEA. The CDR3 contains 14 residues. For the CDR3, the DNA is TGCAGCGTTGATGACGCGGGAGGGCCAGATACGCAGTATTTT. Amino acids: CSVDDAGGPDTQYF.

The rearrangement joins TRBV19 to TRBJ1-5; the D gene is possibly TRBD1 (6 bases). Looked up from germline, CDR1 is LNHDA and CDR2 is SQIVND (reference sequence). The CDR3 spans 16 residues. Trimming left V 1 base short and J 3 bases short, with 13 bases between. CDR3 protein: CASSIVGGAFNQPQHF. The CDR3 nucleotides are TGTGCCAGTAGTATAGTTGGGGGGGCGTTCAATCAGCCCCAGCATTTT.

This chain connects TRBV29-1 to TRBJ2-5; 9 bases line up with TRBD1. With V trimmed by 5 bases and J by 5 bases, 6 bases remained unmatched. The CDR3 extends over 13 amino acids. CDR1 SQVTM and CDR2 ANQGSEA come from the germline V gene. This CDR3 reads CSVKDRGGETQYF. The CDR3 DNA reads TGCAGCGTTAAGGACAGGGGAGGGGAGACCCAGTACTTC.

This chain joins TRBV7-8 and TRBJ2-2; D perhaps matches TRBD2 (6 bases). Germline assignment: CDR1 SGHVS and CDR2 FQNEAQ. V lost 6 bases and J 5 bases, leaving 10 bases between the germline ends. CDR3 length equals 13 residues. CDR3 coding DNA: TGTGCCAGCAGGCGGGATGCTACCGGGGAGCTGTTTTTT. Residues: CASRRDATGELFF. Together with reference TRBV7-8 and TRBJ2-2, the CDR3 gives the full variable domain: GAGVSQSPRYKVAKRGQDVALRCDPISGHVSLFWYQQALGQGPEFLTYFQNEAQLDKSGLPSDRFFAERPEGSVSTLKIQRTQQEDSAVYLCASRRDATGELFFGEGSRLTVL.

The J gene is TRBJ2-1, the V gene TRBV5-1; D call uncertain. Trimming cost V 2 bases and J 0 bases, with 12 bases left between them. The CDR3 covers 16 residues. Germline assignment: CDR1 SGHRS and CDR2 YFSETQ. This CDR3 is CASSFFTPNSYNEQFF. The CDR3 coding sequence is TGCGCCAGCAGCTTCTTTACTCCCAACTCCTACAATGAGCAGTTCTTC.

The chain recombines TRBV19 with TRBJ1-5; a possible D gene is TRBD1 (5 bases). This CDR3 region has 14 residues. The germline gives CDR1 LNHDA, CDR2 SQIVND (reference sequence). The ends were cut back, 3 bases at V and 4 bases at J, with 10 bases in the middle. CDR3 in DNA: TGTGCCAGTAGTATTGGGGCTGTGAATCAGCCCCAGCATTTT. Translating it yields CASSIGAVNQPQHF.

The rearrangement links TRBV19 to TRBJ1-1; D gene unclear. This CDR3 is 11 amino acids long. Germline CDR1 LNHDA, CDR2 SQIVND (reference sequence). Trimming pared 6 bases from V and 8 bases from J, leaving 10 bases between. The CDR3 bases are TGTGCCAGTAGAAAACTACGCGAAGCTTTCTTT. It translates to CASRKLREAFF.

The chain has TRBV28 and TRBJ1-2; D is unclear. The V end lost 6 bases, the J end lost 4 bases, and 12 bases lay between the germline ends. CDR1 MDHEN and CDR2 SYDVKM come from the germline V gene. The CDR3 loop spans 13 amino acids. This chain's CDR3 is CASSWTVSYGYTF. The DNA for the CDR3 is TGTGCCAGCAGCTGGACGGTGAGCTATGGCTACACCTTC.

CDR3 bases: TGTGCCAGCAGCTTAGAGGGGACTGGACAGTTCTTC. Its protein is CASSLEGTGQFF. The V and J genes are TRBV11-2 and TRBJ2-1; possibly TRBD2 for D (6 bases). The CDR3 contains 12 residues. V lost 0 bases to trimming and J lost 13 bases, with 10 bases between them. In germline, CDR1 is SGHAT, CDR2 FQNNGV.

V usage is TRBV11-1 and J usage is TRBJ2-7; a weak D match, TRBD2 (5 bases). The CDR3 has 16 amino acids. Germline CDR1 is SGHAT and CDR2 is FQDESV (reference sequence). V was shortened by 4 bases and J by 0 bases, with 16 bases between the two germline ends. CDR3 nucleotides: TGTGCCAGCAGCTACCCACGGGGTCCCAGCTCCTACGAGCAGTACTTC. It translates to CASSYPRGPSSYEQYF.

The chain joins TRBV29-1 to TRBJ2-7; D might be TRBD2 (5 bases). The CDR3 consists of 14 residues. Germline CDR1 SQVTM, CDR2 ANQGSEA. The germline V and J ends were trimmed by 7 bases and 5 bases, with 21 bases remaining between them. CDR3 in amino acids: CSASDPGNQDEQYF. Written as DNA, the CDR3 is TGCAGCGCTTCGGACCCGGGGAATCAGGACGAGCAGTACTTC.

The chain employs TRBV5-1 and TRBJ1-1; D is ambiguous. The germline CDR1 and CDR2 sequences are SGHRS and YFSETQ. V was clipped by 2 bases and J by 1 base, with 9 bases between them. CDR3 length equals 14 residues. CDR3 protein: CASSFEGPNTEAFF. The CDR3 DNA reads TGCGCCAGCAGCTTTGAGGGCCCGAACACTGAAGCTTTCTTT.

This clone has just one count. The chain combines TRBV19 with TRBJ2-3, with 11 bases that match TRBD2. The CDR3 consists of 16 residues. Losses at the gene ends were 6 bases for V and 8 bases for J; bases not matched to a gene: 13. CDR1 and CDR2 from the germline V gene are LNHDA and SQIVND (reference sequence). CDR3 in DNA: TGTGCCAGTAGGAACTGGCTAGCGGGGGGCCCGGGTACGCAGTATTTT. This encodes CASRNWLAGGPGTQYF.

This clone came up a few times. J is TRBJ1-2 and V is TRBV28, with 7 nucleotides matching TRBD1. With 8 bases clipped from V and 5 bases from J, the junction kept 8 bases outside the gene matches. There are 13 residues in the CDR3. Germline V lookup: CDR1 MDHEN, CDR2 SYDVKM. The CDR3 here is CASGKDRPYGYTF. The CDR3 DNA is TGTGCCAGCGGTAAGGACAGGCCGTATGGCTACACCTTC.

This chain connects TRBV7-2 to TRBJ2-7, with unresolved D. Looked up from germline, CDR1 is SGHTA and CDR2 is FQGNSA. V was pared by 4 bases and J by 7 bases, with 14 bases between. The CDR3 is 13 residues long. CDR3 coding DNA: TGTGCCAGCAGCTCTCCCCCTTATCGAGAGCAGTACTTC. Its protein product is CASSSPPYREQYF.

The chain has TRBV5-1 and TRBJ2-7; the D gene is possibly TRBD2 (6 bases). Germline V gene sequence: CDR1 SGHRS, CDR2 YFSETQ. The CDR3 extends over 21 amino acids. With 0 bases removed from V and 0 bases from J, the gap between germline ends came to 28 bases. DNA for the CDR3: TGCGCCAGCAGCTTGGGCCCCTACTATGGGTTAACGGCGGGAACCTCCTACGAGCAGTACTTC. Translation gives CASSLGPYYGLTAGTSYEQYF.

The chain couples TRBV19 to TRBJ1-1; D is uncertain. There are 14 residues in the CDR3. V lost 5 bases and J lost 0, with 10 bases in between. Germline V lookup: CDR1 LNHDA, CDR2 SQIVND (reference sequence). CDR3 DNA: TGTGCCAGTAGTGTCAGTTTCATGAACACTGAAGCTTTCTTT. It encodes CASSVSFMNTEAFF.

This chain links TRBV7-2 with TRBJ2-3; TRBD1 matches 11 bases. The ends lost 5 bases at V and 5 bases at J; junction bases unmatched: 9. CDR1 is SGHTA, CDR2 FQGNSA, per germline. The CDR3 totals 16 residues. DNA for the CDR3: TGTGCCAGCAGCCGAGAGCGGACAGGGGGCGGAGATACGCAGTATTTT. It specifies CASSRERTGGGDTQYF.

The CDR3 loop is CAWSKGRNQPQHF. The CDR3 nucleotides are TGTGCCTGGAGTAAAGGACGGAATCAGCCCCAGCATTTT. The chain couples TRBV30 to TRBJ1-5; no clear D gene. V lost 2 bases and J lost 4, with 9 bases in between. CDR3 length equals 13 residues. Germline V gene lookup returns CDR1 GTSNPN and CDR2 SVGIG (reference sequence). Full variable domain (remainder filled in from reference TRBV30 and TRBJ1-5): SQTIHQWPATLVQPVGSPLSLECTVEGTSNPNLYWYRQAAGRGLQLLFYSVGIGQISSEVPQNLSASRPQDRQFILSSKKLLLSDSGFYLCAWSKGRNQPQHFGDGTRLSIL.

The chain is built from TRBV4-1 and TRBJ1-1; D ambiguous. The ends were cut back, 2 bases at V and 8 bases at J, with 9 bases in the middle. The CDR3 covers 12 residues. Germline CDR1 MGHRA, CDR2 YSYEKL. The CDR3 DNA reads TGCGCCAGCAGCCAATACGGGGAAGAAGCTTTCTTT. This sequence encodes CASSQYGEEAFF.

This clone came up a few times. The CDR3 spells CASSLVAGASYEQYF. The DNA for the CDR3 is TGTGCCAGCAGCCTCGTAGCGGGGGCTTCCTACGAGCAGTACTTC. The rearrangement joins TRBV7-2 to TRBJ2-7, with 9 bases aligning to TRBD2. V shed 5 bases, J shed 1 base, and the junction held 6 bases outside the gene matches. The germline CDR1 and CDR2 sequences are SGHTA and FQGNSA. The CDR3 length is 15 residues. Full variable domain (rest looked up from reference TRBV7-2 and TRBJ2-7): GAGVSQSPSNKVTEKGKDVELRCDPISGHTALYWYRQSLGQGLEFLIYFQGNSAPDKSGLPSDRFSAERTGGSVSTLTIQRTQQEDSAVYLCASSLVAGASYEQYFGPGTRLTVT.

This clone was seen more than once but under ten times. The V gene is TRBV9, the J gene TRBJ2-1; 7 bases are a match to TRBD1. The CDR3 is 15 residues long. Per the germline V gene, CDR1 is SGDLS and CDR2 is YYNGEE. J was trimmed by 3 bases and V by 0 bases; bases with no gene match: 3. The CDR3 DNA follows: TGTGCCAGCAGCGTAGATCACAGGGGCTACAATGAGCAGTTCTTC. It yields the protein CASSVDHRGYNEQFF.

This clone has more than one count but fewer than ten. The chain uses TRBV5-1 and TRBJ1-5; TRBD1 might be the D (5 bases). V gave up 4 bases and J gave up 5 bases, with 13 bases separating them. CDR1 is SGHRS and CDR2 is YFSETQ in the germline V gene. This CDR3 contains 14 residues. In DNA, the CDR3 is TGCGCCAGCAGCCTGGGACCTCTCGATCAGCCCCAGCATTTT. This sequence encodes CASSLGPLDQPQHF.

The chain employs TRBV2 and TRBJ2-3; 8 positions match TRBD2. V shed 8 bases, J shed 1 base, and the junction held 17 bases outside the gene matches. Germline loops: CDR1 SNHLY, CDR2 FYNNEI. CDR3 size: 18 residues. CDR3 sequence: CASPGGLGRGGGTDTQYF. In DNA, the CDR3 is TGTGCCAGCCCCGGGGGACTAGGGAGGGGTGGCGGCACAGATACGCAGTATTTT.

The J gene is TRBJ2-7, the V gene TRBV28; TRBD2 matches at 8 bases. This CDR3 region has 20 residues. The germline gives CDR1 MDHEN, CDR2 SYDVKM. Losses at the gene ends were 3 bases for V and 7 bases for J; bases not matched to a gene: 26. The CDR3 region has the DNA TGTGCCAGCAGTTTCCAACCTTGGAATAGCGGGACCGACGGTGAGATGGAGCAGTACTTC. Its translation: CASSFQPWNSGTDGEMEQYF.

V gene TRBV28 combines with J gene TRBJ2-7, with unresolved D. Germline CDR1 and CDR2: MDHEN and SYDVKM. CDR3 length equals 13 residues. Trimming took off 7 bases at V and 0 bases at J, with 10 bases between the two ends. In nucleotides, the CDR3 is TGTGCCAGCAACAAGGCGTACTCCTACGAGCAGTACTTC. Its translation is CASNKAYSYEQYF.

This sequence joins TRBV2 and TRBJ2-2; the match to TRBD1 covers 9 bases. Looked up from germline, CDR1 is SNHLY and CDR2 is FYNNEI. The junction had 6 bases not matched to a gene; V was cut back by 6 bases and J by 7 bases. CDR3 length equals 14 residues. The CDR3 reads CASSGQGFGGELFF. The CDR3, as DNA: TGTGCCAGCAGCGGACAGGGGTTTGGCGGGGAGCTGTTTTTT.

This clone was observed a few times. The genes are TRBV19 and TRBJ1-2; D is perhaps TRBD1 (5 bases). Trimming left V 3 bases short and J 2 bases short, with 10 bases between. Germline CDR1 reads LNHDA; CDR2 reads SQIVND (reference sequence). The CDR3 is 14 residues long. As DNA, the CDR3 is TGTGCCAGTAGTATCCCGACAGAAAACTATGGCTACACCTTC. Its translation: CASSIPTENYGYTF.

The chain combines TRBV5-1 with TRBJ1-2, with a weak D call TRBD1 (6 bases). Trimming took 4 bases from V and 8 from J, leaving 18 bases between them. Germline CDR1 reads SGHRS; CDR2 reads YFSETQ. This CDR3 spans 14 amino acids. Here the CDR3 reads CASSHRERQWGYTF. DNA for the CDR3: TGCGCCAGCAGCCACAGGGAGAGACAATGGGGCTACACCTTC.

The V call is TRBV4-2, the J call TRBJ2-7; D might be TRBD2 (5 bases). Trimming removed 5 bases from V and 7 bases from J, with 18 bases in between. The CDR3 spans 14 residues. Germline CDR1 reads LGHNA; CDR2 reads YNFKEQ. CDR3 sequence (DNA): TGTGCCAGCAGCTCCCCTCGGACGGGATTGGAGCAGTACTTC. This translates into CASSSPRTGLEQYF.